This TCR beta chain was sequenced for a study of blood T cells in healthy people across ages. Then a second PCR, running roughly 7 to 11 cycles, was carried out with a sample-barcoded 5' primer and a J-beta primer mix. TCRdb itself ran the 5' RACE reads through MiXCR, one entry per CDR3 protein. There are more than 700,000 distinct CDR3 sequences in the sample; about 53% occur only once, and roughly two fifths lies in the top ten. With regard to this clonotype: Its specificity is not known.

General study points: TCR beta diversity correlated strongly with naive T cell percentage.

The TCR sequence derives from a man at least 80 years old in good health. The sample taken for sequencing was blood.

CDR3 region: CSVVVLGVYEQYF. The CDR3 DNA reads as TGCAGCGTTGTGGTCCTGGGGGTTTACGAGCAGTACTTC. V usage is TRBV29-1 and J usage is TRBJ2-5, with D tentatively TRBD1 or TRBD2 (5 bases each). Gene TRBJ2-7 matches the end of the DNA better, so the J call may be wrong. CDR1 and CDR2 (germline): SQVTM, ANQGSEA. The CDR3 is 13 residues long.